This entry concerns a single T cell receptor (beta chain). Its target is unknown. Combining a sample-barcoded 5' primer with a J-beta primer mix, a second PCR ran for about 7 to 11 cycles. MiXCR, run by TCRdb on the 5' RACE reads, gives a single entry per CDR3 protein. The repertoire has about 1,500,000 distinct CDR3 sequences, 28% of them found once; the top ten carry around 7.7%. The entry originates in a study of blood T cells in healthy people across ages. Trimming removed 4 bases from V and 8 bases from J; junction bases left unmatched: 4. The CDR3 consists of 13 residues. Germline V gene lookup returns CDR1 MNHEY and CDR2 SMNVEV (reference sequence). The study's findings and limits: A strong correlation was seen between TCR beta diversity and naive T cell percentage.

The individuals who served as donors were healthy Caucasians living in Russia, aged about 6 to 95. Each of the donors had about 9.9 milliliters of peripheral blood drawn into EDTA-treated Vacutainer tubes. The chain joins TRBV27 to TRBJ1-2; 10 bases are shared with TRBD1. This receptor was identified in a woman aged 25 to 39 in good health. Material: blood. CDR3 loop: CASSWDRGGGYTF. The CDR3, as DNA: TGTGCCAGCAGTTGGGACAGGGGTGGCGGCTACACCTTC.